This T cell receptor (beta chain) derives from a study of blood T cell repertoires in COVID-19 (dated by TCRdb to 2020 to 2021). Background on the whole study: Samples from collaborators originated in the United States, Italy and Spain and spanned both the acute and convalescent phases of COVID-19. The repertoires were released in a freely available public database intended as a resource for research on the immune response to SARS-CoV-2. The samples were drawn from the first 160 participants of the ongoing ImmuneRACE study and from about 1,200 subjects provided by 6 global collaborators. A de-identified subject ID, COVID-19 status, age in years and sex were almost always included in the sample metadata. HLA class I and class II types, where available, came from metadata supplied by the sample provider rather than from assay-based typing. The prospective study material was composed of cDNA or gDNA derived from T cells, B-cell-depleted T cells, or PBMCs. The dataset comprised deeply sampled blood TCRbeta repertoires from subjects exposed to, actively infected with, or recovered from COVID-19.

The immunoSEQ Assay, a bias-controlled multiplex PCR, was used to amplify TCRbeta CDR3 regions from genomic DNA. Concerning the study's data processing: Within the assay, amplification of reference gene primers was used to estimate how many nucleated cells each sample contained. Sequence reads were collapsed and filtered to measure the absolute abundance of every unique TCRbeta CDR3 rearrangement. For each sample, productive Simpson clonality was calculated as the square root of Simpson's diversity index across productive rearrangements. What TCRdb holds here is the immuneACCESS table cut down to in-frame rearrangements. Part of the clones is not present; checked against another copy, under half of the missing clones reflect an unresolved V gene, and the others are unexplained. The D gene and trimming were derived from the DNA, and the V and J assignments and clone size from that table. Counted in this sample were about 170,000 clones; roughly nine tenths of them appeared once. The ten top clones hold roughly 7.3% of the sample.

From the cysteine through the phenylalanine, the CDR3 covers 16 amino acids. The only DNA kept is the CDR3, 48 bases in frame from the first base. Trimming takes 3 bases off V and 2 bases off J; junction bases not matched to a gene: 7. The germline V gene supplies CDR1 WSHSY and CDR2 SAAADI. The investigation overall reported the following: How much clinical and demographic metadata was included differed by source and by participant, and the metadata was provided uncurated.

A word on this clone: Its antigen remains unidentified. Base quality data are lacking; no much larger clone is found one base away.

Participants in the prospective study were enrolled through a virtual design, were aged roughly 18 to 90 years, and lived in roughly 25 United States geographic areas. In the prospective study, participants were assigned to cohorts based on the clinical history participants reported in a screening survey and a study questionnaire. ImmuneRACE Cohort 3 recovered participants were defined by two consecutive negative NP/OP PCR tests, healthcare professional clearance, or symptom resolution. In the prospective study, whole blood, serum and a nasopharyngeal or oropharyngeal swab were collected from each participant by mobile phlebotomists. Participants in the prospective study had the option to provide additional blood draws and questionnaires over a roughly two-month period. Before DNA extraction, blood samples from the prospective study were shipped at room temperature or frozen.

The TCR comes from a woman between 50 and 59 years old who had recovered from COVID-19. The receptor chain draws on TRBV10-2 and TRBJ2-5; 9 bases in the middle match TRBD2. The specimen sequenced was PBMCs or T cells enriched from blood (not recorded which). Here the CDR3 is given as CASSESGLAVQETQYF. The DNA is as follows: TGCGCCAGCAGTGAATCGGGACTAGCAGTTCAAGAGACCCAGTACTTC.